Presented here are 13 T cell receptor beta chains from one specimen sequenced in a study of patients and donors after allogeneic stem cell transplantation. One entry per CDR3 protein, called by TCRdb with MiXCR from the RT-PCR reads. The data show about 200,000 distinct CDR3 sequences, 35% to 50% seen once. The sequenced sample was blood, either unsorted or a sorted T cell fraction (not recorded which). The receptor set was obtained from a human donor who was either an allogeneic HSCT recipient or a stem cell or donor lymphocyte infusion donor (not recorded which). It is not recorded whose cells these are; they may come from a transplant donor.

The chain couples TRBV30 to TRBJ2-1, with TRBD2 matching over 12 bases. V lost 0 bases and J lost 7; bases outside the gene matches: 7. Germline V CDR1 and CDR2: GTSNPN, SVGIG (reference sequence). This CDR3 contains 16 residues. The CDR3 protein is CAWSVLAGGPWNEQFF. The CDR3 DNA is TGTGCCTGGAGTGTCCTAGCGGGAGGGCCGTGGAATGAGCAGTTCTTC.

This clonotype was recorded a few times. Relative to the germline gene, one junction end is altered; a read error may explain this. The chain combines TRBV24-1 with TRBJ1-3; D might be TRBD1 (5 bases). Per the germline V gene, CDR1 is KGHDR and CDR2 is SFDVKD. This CDR3 region has 15 residues. In DNA, the CDR3 is TGTGCCACCAGAGATTTGAGGGGACTTGGAAACACCATATATTTT. As protein: CATRDLRGLGNTIYF.

The rearrangement links TRBV20-1 to TRBJ2-1; 7 bases line up with TRBD1. In germline, CDR1 is DFQATT, CDR2 SNEGSKA (reference sequence). The CDR3 totals 14 residues. V was clipped by 5 bases and J by 3 bases; unmatched bases: 7. The CDR3 DNA reads TGCAGTGCTGGGAACAGGGGCCACTACAATGAGCAGTTCTTC. It yields the protein CSAGNRGHYNEQFF.

The chain carries TRBV14 and TRBJ1-1, with a tentative D call TRBD1 (5 bases). The germline CDR1 and CDR2 sequences are SGHDN and FVKESK. This CDR3 contains 19 residues. V was pared by 2 bases and J by 0 bases, with 22 bases between. The CDR3 nucleotides are TGTGCCAGCAGCCAAAGAGAAGACGTCCGGGACCTTATGAACACTGAAGCTTTCTTT. Translation gives CASSQREDVRDLMNTEAFF.

In DNA, the CDR3 is TGTGCCACCAGCAGAGATAAGGGGGGACGCAATCAGCCCCAGCATTTT. Residues: CATSRDKGGRNQPQHF. The V call is TRBV15, the J call TRBJ1-5; weak D call: TRBD1 (6 bases). The germline V and J ends were trimmed by 0 bases and 2 bases, with 11 bases remaining between them. CDR1 and CDR2 from the germline V gene are LNHNV and YYDKDF (reference sequence). The CDR3 extends over 16 amino acids.

A few counts support this clonotype. The CDR3 spells CSVRRTSGFTSSYNEQFF. CDR3 nucleotides: TGCAGCGTCCGAAGAACTAGCGGGTTCACGAGCTCCTACAATGAGCAGTTCTTC. The chain carries TRBV29-1 and TRBJ2-1, with TRBD2 matching 9 bases. The junction had 15 bases not matched to a gene; V was cut back by 6 bases and J by 0 bases. Germline V gene lookup returns CDR1 SQVTM and CDR2 ANQGSEA. The CDR3 sequence is 18 residues long.

In its sample, this clonotype was seen a few times. The chain uses TRBV7-6 and TRBJ1-1, with D unclear. CDR1 SGHVS and CDR2 FNYEAQ come from the germline V gene. The CDR3 runs to 16 residues. Trimming pared 1 base from V and 4 bases from J, leaving 16 bases between. The CDR3 here is CASSLGFGVAGTEAFF. CDR3 in DNA: TGTGCCAGCAGCTTAGGTTTTGGGGTGGCGGGCACTGAAGCTTTCTTT.

This clonotype was found a few times. The CDR3 region has the DNA TGTGCCAGCAGCTTCCGCTCTGGAAACACCATATATTTT. Protein product: CASSFRSGNTIYF. V and J are TRBV5-8 and TRBJ1-3; D unclear. The length of the CDR3 is 13 residues. Germline CDR1 SGHTS, CDR2 YDEGEE. Trimming took off 2 bases at V and 0 bases at J, with 3 bases between the two ends.

The chain recombines TRBV7-9 with TRBJ2-3; D gene uncertain. Germline-derived CDR1 and CDR2 are SEHNR and FQNEAQ (reference sequence). V lost 2 bases and J 7 bases, leaving 13 bases between the germline ends. CDR3 length equals 14 residues. The DNA for the CDR3 is TGTGCCAGCAGCTTACTTCCGAACTACCATACGCAGTATTTT. Protein product: CASSLLPNYHTQYF.

The table lists this clonotype with a few counts. This chain links TRBV20-1 with TRBJ1-5; the D gene is possibly TRBD1 (5 bases). The CDR3 has 14 amino acids. V was clipped by 3 bases and J by 7 bases, with 16 bases between them. Germline CDR1 and CDR2: DFQATT and SNEGSKA (reference sequence). In DNA, the CDR3 is TGCAGTGCTAGCCGTGTCGGGGGGAGACAGCCCCAGCATTTT. Its translation is CSASRVGGRQPQHF.

This clonotype was detected once. V and J are TRBV6-1 and TRBJ1-2, with D tentatively TRBD1 (6 bases). CDR1 is MNHNS, CDR2 SASEGT, per germline. Trimming removed 2 bases from V and 4 bases from J, with 11 bases in between. The CDR3 is 14 residues long. The CDR3 coding sequence is TGTGCCAGCAGTGAATGGGGGCAGAGCTATGGCTACACCTTC. Protein: CASSEWGQSYGYTF.

In its sample, this clonotype was seen once. This sequence joins TRBV14 and TRBJ2-1; D gene unclear. Germline loops: CDR1 SGHDN, CDR2 FVKESK. V was pared by 0 bases and J by 0 bases, with 15 bases between. The CDR3 extends over 18 amino acids. CDR3 protein: CASSQDPRSWDSYNEQFF. In DNA form, the CDR3 reads TGTGCCAGCAGCCAAGATCCCCGGTCGTGGGACTCCTACAATGAGCAGTTCTTC.

In the case of this clonotype: A junction boundary mismatches the germline segment, possibly from a read error. The rearrangement joins TRBV6-1 to TRBJ1-4; 7 nucleotides line up with TRBD1. The CDR3 has 13 amino acids. Germline values: CDR1 MNHNS, CDR2 SASEGT. The CDR3 DNA reads as TGTCCCAGCAGTGAAGTAGGGGGCGGAAAACTGTTTTTT. Translation: CPSSEVGGGKLFF.